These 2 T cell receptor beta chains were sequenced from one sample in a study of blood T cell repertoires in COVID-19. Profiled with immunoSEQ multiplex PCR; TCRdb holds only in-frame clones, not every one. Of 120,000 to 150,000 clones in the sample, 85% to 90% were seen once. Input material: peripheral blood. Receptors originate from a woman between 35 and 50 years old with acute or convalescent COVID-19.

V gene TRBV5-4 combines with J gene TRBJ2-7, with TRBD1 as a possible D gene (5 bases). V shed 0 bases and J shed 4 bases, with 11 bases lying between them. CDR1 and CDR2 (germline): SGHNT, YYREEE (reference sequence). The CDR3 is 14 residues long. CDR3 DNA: TGTGCCAGCAGCTTGGGAGGACACCAATACGAGCAGTACTTC. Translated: CASSLGGHQYEQYF. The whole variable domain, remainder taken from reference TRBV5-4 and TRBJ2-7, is ETGVTQSPTHLIKTRGQQVTLRCSSQSGHNTVSWYQQALGQGPQFIFQYYREEENGRGNFPPRFSGLQFPNYSSELNVNALELDDSALYLCASSLGGHQYEQYFGPGTRLTVT.

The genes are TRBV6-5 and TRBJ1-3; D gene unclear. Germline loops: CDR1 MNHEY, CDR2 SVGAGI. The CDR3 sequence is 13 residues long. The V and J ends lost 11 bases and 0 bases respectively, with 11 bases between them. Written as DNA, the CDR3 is TGTGCCGTCGTGGAGATCTCTGGAAACACCATATATTTT. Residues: CAVVEISGNTIYF.